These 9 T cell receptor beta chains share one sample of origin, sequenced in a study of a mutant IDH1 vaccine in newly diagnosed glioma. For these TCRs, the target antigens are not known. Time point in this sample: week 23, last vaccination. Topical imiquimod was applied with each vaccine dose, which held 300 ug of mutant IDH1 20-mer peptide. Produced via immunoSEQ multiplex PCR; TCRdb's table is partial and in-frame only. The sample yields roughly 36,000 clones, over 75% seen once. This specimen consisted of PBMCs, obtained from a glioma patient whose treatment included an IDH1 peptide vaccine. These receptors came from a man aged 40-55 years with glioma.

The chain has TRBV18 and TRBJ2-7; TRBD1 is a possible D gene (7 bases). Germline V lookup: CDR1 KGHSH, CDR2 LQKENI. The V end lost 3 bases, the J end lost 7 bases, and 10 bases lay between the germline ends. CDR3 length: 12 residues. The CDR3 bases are TGTGCCAGCTCACCGCCAGGGGGGGAGCAGTACTTC. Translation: CASSPPGGEQYF.

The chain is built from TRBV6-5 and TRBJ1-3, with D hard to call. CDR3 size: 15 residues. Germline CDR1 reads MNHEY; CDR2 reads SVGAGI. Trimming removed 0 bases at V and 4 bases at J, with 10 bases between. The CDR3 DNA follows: TGTGCCAGCAGTTACTCTATGGGTCCCGGAAACACCATATATTTT. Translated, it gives CASSYSMGPGNTIYF.

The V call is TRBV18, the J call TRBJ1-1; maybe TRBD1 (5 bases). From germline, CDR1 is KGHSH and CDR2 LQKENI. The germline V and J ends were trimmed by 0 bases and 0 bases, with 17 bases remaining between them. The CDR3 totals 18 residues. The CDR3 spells CASSPPSSSAGMNTEAFF. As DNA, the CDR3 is TGTGCCAGCTCACCACCGTCCTCATCCGCAGGGATGAACACTGAAGCTTTCTTT.

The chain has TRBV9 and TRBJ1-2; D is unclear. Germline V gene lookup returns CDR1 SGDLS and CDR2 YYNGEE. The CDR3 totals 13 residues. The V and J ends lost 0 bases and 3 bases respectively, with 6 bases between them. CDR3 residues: CASSVGGDYGYTF. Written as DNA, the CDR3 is TGTGCCAGCAGCGTAGGAGGTGACTATGGCTACACCTTC.

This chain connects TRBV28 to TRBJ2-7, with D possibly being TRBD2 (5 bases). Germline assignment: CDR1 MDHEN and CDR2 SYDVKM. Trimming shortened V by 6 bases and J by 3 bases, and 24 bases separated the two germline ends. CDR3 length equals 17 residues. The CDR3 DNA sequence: TGTGCCAGCAGCCCCCTTCTGGGCCTCGGAGGTCGCTACGAGCAGTACGTC. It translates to CASSPLLGLGGRYEQYV.

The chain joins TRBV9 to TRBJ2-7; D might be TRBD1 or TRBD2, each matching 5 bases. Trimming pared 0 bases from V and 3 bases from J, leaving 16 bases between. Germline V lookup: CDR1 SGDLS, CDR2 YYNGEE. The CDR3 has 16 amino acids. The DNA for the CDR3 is TGTGCCAGCAGCGTAGAGTCGGGGTCAGGGCACTACGAGCAGTACTTC. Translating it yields CASSVESGSGHYEQYF.

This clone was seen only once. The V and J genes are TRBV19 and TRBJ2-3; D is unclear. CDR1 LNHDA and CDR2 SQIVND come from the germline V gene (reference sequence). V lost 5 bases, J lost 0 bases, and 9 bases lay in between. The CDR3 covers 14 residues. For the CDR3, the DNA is TGTGCCAGTAGTTCATCGACTAGCACAGATACGCAGTATTTT. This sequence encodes CASSSSTSTDTQYF.

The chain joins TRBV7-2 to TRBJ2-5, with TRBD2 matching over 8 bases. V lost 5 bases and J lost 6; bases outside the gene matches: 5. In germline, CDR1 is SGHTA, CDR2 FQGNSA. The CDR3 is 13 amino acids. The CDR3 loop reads CASSGSGGQTQYF. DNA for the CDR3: TGTGCCAGCAGCGGGAGCGGGGGCCAGACCCAGTACTTC.

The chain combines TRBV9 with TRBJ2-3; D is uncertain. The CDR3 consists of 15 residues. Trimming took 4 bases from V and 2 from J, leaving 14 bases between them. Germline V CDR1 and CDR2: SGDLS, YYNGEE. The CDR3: CASSPDVQFTDTQYF. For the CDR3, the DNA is TGTGCCAGCAGCCCGGACGTACAGTTCACAGATACGCAGTATTTT.